The 17 T cell receptor beta chains presented below share a single source sample, sequenced in a study of blood T cell repertoires in COVID-19. Clones were read by immunoSEQ multiplex PCR, and TCRdb kept only the in-frame ones, dropping some. The sample includes 150,000 to 200,000 clones, roughly 87% of them seen just once. The sample taken for sequencing was peripheral blood. The receptors here all came from a woman between 55 and 75 years old with COVID-19, enrolled during active disease.

CDR3 region: CASSREELYGYTF. Here the CDR3 DNA reads TGTGCCAGTTCTCGCGAAGAGTTGTATGGCTACACCTTC. The chain links TRBV19 to TRBJ1-2; the D is unclear. V lost 8 bases and J 5 bases, leaving 15 bases between the germline ends. The CDR3 consists of 13 residues. Germline CDR1 and CDR2: LNHDA and SQIVND (reference sequence). Full variable domain (remainder filled in from reference TRBV19 and TRBJ1-2): DGGITQSPKYLFRKEGQNVTLSCEQNLNHDAMYWYRQDPGQGLRLIYYSQIVNDFQKGDIAEGYSVSREKKESFPLTVTSAQKNPTAFYLCASSREELYGYTFGSGTRLTVV.

The V and J genes are TRBV10-2 and TRBJ2-2; no firm D call. The CDR3 sequence is 13 residues long. Germline V gene lookup returns CDR1 WSHSY and CDR2 SAAADI. The germline V and J ends were trimmed by 3 bases and 7 bases, with 9 bases remaining between them. The CDR3 spells CASSEFVNGELFF. The DNA for the CDR3 is TGCGCCAGCAGTGAATTCGTTAACGGGGAGCTGTTTTTT.

On this clone itself: One junction end does not reproduce the germline sequence, and a read error may be involved. This rearrangement joins TRBV19 to TRBJ2-4; 12 nucleotides line up with TRBD2. The CDR3 totals 13 residues. The germline V gene has CDR1 LNHDA and CDR2 SQIVND (reference sequence). The CDR3 nucleotides read TGTGCCAGTAGTCCACAGACTAGCGGGAGATTGGACTTC. Protein product: CASSPQTSGRLDF.

This clone was counted between two and nine times. The V gene is TRBV7-2, the J gene TRBJ1-3, with 9 bases matching TRBD1. Germline V lookup: CDR1 SGHTA, CDR2 FQGNSA. The CDR3 is 16 amino acids. V lost 5 bases to trimming and J lost 0 bases; unmatched junction nucleotides: 5. CDR3 nucleotides: TGTGCCAGCAGCCCCGGGACAGGGCGCTCTGGAAACACCATATATTTT. It specifies CASSPGTGRSGNTIYF.

The rearrangement joins TRBV7-9 to TRBJ2-2, with 7 positions matching TRBD2. Trimming at V came to 0 bases and at J to 0 bases, leaving 1 base not matched to a gene. CDR1 SEHNR and CDR2 FQNEAQ come from the germline V gene (reference sequence). The CDR3 has 16 residues. The CDR3 DNA reads TGTGCCAGCAGCTTAGCTCTAGCGGCGAACACCGGGGAGCTGTTTTTT. Translating gives CASSLALAANTGELFF.

The chain has TRBV14 and TRBJ2-1; no definite D call. V dropped 4 bases and J dropped 5 bases, with 12 bases sitting between them. Germline V gives CDR1 SGHDN, CDR2 FVKESK. CDR3 length: 14 residues. The CDR3 region is CASSPRITNNEQFF. The CDR3, as DNA: TGTGCCAGCAGCCCGCGAATCACGAACAATGAGCAGTTCTTC. The variable domain in full, completed from reference TRBV14 and TRBJ2-1, reads EAGVTQFPSHSVIEKGQTVTLRCDPISGHDNLYWYRRVMGKEIKFLLHFVKESKQDESGMPNNRFLAERTGGTYSTLKVQPAELEDSGVYFCASSPRITNNEQFFGPGTRLTVL.

J is TRBJ2-3 and V is TRBV19; tentatively, D is TRBD2 (7 bases). Germline CDR1 LNHDA, CDR2 SQIVND (reference sequence). This CDR3 region has 15 residues. Trimming removed 6 bases at V and 1 base at J, with 14 bases between. Written as DNA, the CDR3 is TGTGCCAGTAGAAAAGGGGGGGGAGGCACAGATACGCAGTATTTT. Translation: CASRKGGGGTDTQYF.

J is TRBJ1-1 and V is TRBV7-9, with a tentative D call TRBD1 (6 bases). Trimming took off 5 bases at V and 2 bases at J, with 9 bases between the two ends. Germline V CDR1 and CDR2: SEHNR, FQNEAQ (reference sequence). CDR3 size: 13 residues. The CDR3 sequence is CASSPDSNTEAFF. CDR3 nucleotide sequence: TGTGCCAGCAGCCCGGACAGTAACACTGAAGCTTTCTTT.

Only one count was recorded for this clone. The V and J genes are TRBV5-1 and TRBJ2-1, with TRBD2 as a possible D gene (6 bases). The germline CDR1 and CDR2 sequences are SGHRS and YFSETQ. This CDR3 contains 14 residues. Trimming stripped 5 bases from V and 5 bases from J, with 14 bases between. For the CDR3, the DNA is TGCGCCAGCAGGAGGGTCTTAGCGGACAATGAGCAGTTCTTC. This gives the protein CASRRVLADNEQFF.

The V gene is TRBV28, the J gene TRBJ1-1; D gene ambiguous. Germline V lookup: CDR1 MDHEN, CDR2 SYDVKM. Trimming left V 3 bases short and J 1 base short, with 9 bases between. The CDR3 contains 14 residues. The chain's CDR3 is CASSFSPGNTEAFF. The DNA of the CDR3 is TGTGCCAGCAGTTTTAGTCCCGGGAACACTGAAGCTTTCTTT.

The chain combines TRBV19 with TRBJ1-1, with 9 bases matching TRBD1. The germline V gene encodes CDR1 LNHDA and CDR2 SQIVND (reference sequence). The CDR3 has 13 amino acids. V lost 5 bases to trimming and J lost 5 bases; unmatched junction nucleotides: 3. CDR3 in DNA: TGTGCCAGTAGTCGGGACAGGGAGACTGAAGCTTTCTTT. Encoded protein: CASSRDRETEAFF.

The genes are TRBV28 and TRBJ2-5; possible D gene TRBD1, 6 bases. V lost 3 bases and J lost 5, with 16 bases in between. Germline V gives CDR1 MDHEN, CDR2 SYDVKM. The CDR3 extends over 15 amino acids. The CDR3, as DNA: TGTGCCAGCAGTTTTAGGACAGCTCACCGGGAGACCCAGTACTTC. Its translation is CASSFRTAHRETQYF.

The CDR3 protein is CASSRTSGHNEQFF. In DNA form, the CDR3 reads TGTGCCAGCAGCCGGACTAGCGGCCACAATGAGCAGTTCTTC. The chain combines TRBV11-1 with TRBJ2-1, with 10 bases that match TRBD2. Germline CDR1 is SGHAT and CDR2 is FQDESV (reference sequence). With 5 bases clipped from V and 5 bases from J, the junction kept 3 bases outside the gene matches. CDR3 length: 14 amino acids.

The chain combines TRBV7-6 with TRBJ2-5, with TRBD2 identical over 8 bases. The V gene end was trimmed by 4 bases and the J gene end by 4 bases; junction bases not matched to a gene: 8. The CDR3 length is 15 residues. From germline, CDR1 is SGHVS and CDR2 FNYEAQ. This CDR3 reads CASSYYSGEGETQYF. In DNA form, the CDR3 reads TGTGCCAGCAGCTACTATAGCGGGGAGGGAGAGACCCAGTACTTC.

This rearrangement joins TRBV11-2 to TRBJ2-2; no reliable D call. The CDR3 is 15 amino acids. Trimming took 5 bases from V and 1 from J, leaving 11 bases between them. Germline assignment: CDR1 SGHAT and CDR2 FQNNGV. CDR3 bases: TGTGCCAGCAGCCCGAATAGTGAGAACACCGGGGAGCTGTTTTTT. Translation: CASSPNSENTGELFF.

The chain is built from TRBV3-1 (or the pseudogene TRBV3-2) and TRBJ2-7; 8 bases fit TRBD2. Germline V gene sequence: CDR1 LGHDT, CDR2 YNNKEL (reference sequence). This CDR3 comprises 13 residues. V was clipped by 0 bases and J by 6 bases; unmatched bases: 1. The CDR3 sequence: CASSQDRGGEQYF. The DNA of the CDR3 is TGTGCCAGCAGCCAAGATCGGGGGGGCGAGCAGTACTTC.

This clone was detected once. The V and J genes are TRBV5-1 and TRBJ1-4, with D possibly matching TRBD1 (5 bases). The V end was cut by 5 bases, the J end by 2 bases, with 22 bases between. The CDR3 extends over 18 amino acids. The germline CDR1 and CDR2 sequences are SGHRS and YFSETQ. CDR3 coding DNA: TGCGCCAGCAGTCGCGGGGCAGGCCCACATGGGACTAATGAAAAACTGTTTTTT. Protein sequence: CASSRGAGPHGTNEKLFF.